This passage covers 27 T cell receptor beta chains from one sample sequenced in a study of CD8+ T cells in alopecia areata. Sequencing relied on a cDNA template that was reverse transcribed from extracted RNA. Clones were sequenced by immunoSEQ multiplex PCR, and TCRdb holds only the in-frame ones, with some missing. The data show around 250,000 clones, less than 80% seen once. The sequencing used CD4+ T cells sorted from blood, collected at week 0. The receptors here all came from a human donor with alopecia areata.

The J gene is TRBJ2-3, the V gene TRBV25-1; 8 bases match TRBD1. The CDR3 has 15 residues. The V gene's germline CDR1 is MGHDK and CDR2 SYGVNS. The trim removed 4 bases at V and 7 bases at J, leaving 10 bases unmatched. CDR3 loop: CASSGDRGLGHTQYF. In nucleotides, the CDR3 is TGTGCCAGCAGTGGAGACAGGGGACTTGGGCATACGCAGTATTTT. Together with reference TRBV25-1 and TRBJ2-3, the CDR3 gives the full variable domain: EADIYQTPRYLVIGTGKKITLECSQTMGHDKMYWYQQDPGMELHLIHYSYGVNSTEKGDLSSESTVSRIRTEHFPLTLESARPSHTSQYLCASSGDRGLGHTQYFGPGTRLTVL.

J is TRBJ1-5 and V is TRBV30, with TRBD1 matching 7 bases. From germline, CDR1 is GTSNPN and CDR2 SVGIG (reference sequence). The CDR3 length is 14 residues. V shed 2 bases, J shed 7 bases, and the junction held 8 bases outside the gene matches. The CDR3 is CAWSTTSGGQPQHF. The CDR3 DNA is TGTGCCTGGAGTACCACCTCAGGGGGGCAGCCCCAGCATTTT.

The rearrangement links TRBV5-6 to TRBJ1-4; the D gene is possibly TRBD1 (5 bases). Trimming stripped 4 bases from V and 7 bases from J, with 17 bases between. The germline V gene has CDR1 SGHDT and CDR2 YYEEEE. The CDR3 loop spans 15 amino acids. In DNA, the CDR3 is TGTGCCAGCAGCCTTCGTAGGCTTGGGGGTGAAAAACTGTTTTTT. Encoded protein: CASSLRRLGGEKLFF.

J is TRBJ2-7 and V is TRBV30; D gene ambiguous. Germline CDR1 GTSNPN, CDR2 SVGIG (reference sequence). Trimming removed 8 bases at V and 1 base at J, with 12 bases between. CDR3 length equals 12 residues. The CDR3 loop is CARSGSSYEQYF. In DNA form, the CDR3 reads TGTGCCCGATCTGGCAGTTCCTACGAGCAGTACTTC.

The chain carries TRBV5-4 and TRBJ2-7; TRBD1 agrees at 7 bases. Per germline, CDR1 SGHNT and CDR2 YYREEE (reference sequence). The CDR3 has 15 amino acids. V gave up 2 bases and J gave up 3 bases; unmatched junction bases: 8. The DNA for the CDR3 is TGTGCCAGCAGCTTCGGGACAGTGGATCTCTACGAGCAGTACTTC. Its translation: CASSFGTVDLYEQYF.

This rearrangement joins TRBV14 to TRBJ1-1; D gene uncertain. The ends were cut back, 1 base at V and 4 bases at J, with 10 bases in the middle. Germline V lookup: CDR1 SGHDN, CDR2 FVKESK. There are 14 residues in the CDR3. The CDR3 sequence: CASSQGRSGTEAFF. CDR3 nucleotide sequence: TGTGCCAGCAGCCAAGGACGGAGTGGCACTGAAGCTTTCTTT.

The V and J genes are TRBV29-1 and TRBJ2-7, with 7 bases lining up with TRBD1. CDR1 SQVTM and CDR2 ANQGSEA come from the germline V gene. The CDR3 contains 13 residues. V shed 6 bases and J 9 bases; nucleotides not matched to a gene: 14. The CDR3 is CSVGQQGPTRQYF. The CDR3 DNA sequence: TGCAGCGTCGGCCAACAGGGGCCCACCCGGCAGTACTTC.

This clone was seen a handful of times. The sample carries other DNA sequences with the same CDR3. The rearrangement joins TRBV29-1 to TRBJ2-5; 9 positions agree with TRBD1. V was pared by 6 bases and J by 2 bases, with 1 base of the junction left unmatched. CDR1 is SQVTM and CDR2 is ANQGSEA in the germline V gene. The CDR3 has 12 residues. The CDR3 loop reads CSVGQGQETQYF. The CDR3 DNA reads as TGCAGCGTGGGACAGGGTCAAGAGACCCAGTACTTC.

J is TRBJ2-1 and V is TRBV9; D may be TRBD2 (5 bases). The germline V gene encodes CDR1 SGDLS and CDR2 YYNGEE. The germline V and J ends were trimmed by 1 base and 0 bases, with 8 bases remaining between them. There are 15 residues in the CDR3. The CDR3 region has the DNA TGTGCCAGCAGCGTAACGGGGAGCTCCTACAATGAGCAGTTCTTC. Translation: CASSVTGSSYNEQFF.

The gene calls are TRBV30 and TRBJ2-2; D call uncertain. V shed 4 bases and J shed 0 bases, with 12 bases lying between them. Germline V gives CDR1 GTSNPN, CDR2 SVGIG (reference sequence). This CDR3 comprises 15 residues. CDR3 DNA sequence: TGTGCCTGGATGGAGCGACGGCCGAACACCGGGGAGCTGTTTTTT. This sequence encodes CAWMERRPNTGELFF.

This clone was seen once. V and J are TRBV5-1 and TRBJ2-2; D unresolved. This CDR3 spans 15 amino acids. The V and J ends lost 7 bases and 4 bases respectively, with 17 bases between them. Per the germline V gene, CDR1 is SGHRS and CDR2 is YFSETQ. The CDR3 is CASSRRTPSTGELFF. CDR3 sequence (DNA): TGCGCCAGCTCACGGCGGACCCCGAGCACCGGGGAGCTGTTTTTT.

The chain links TRBV30 to TRBJ2-7, with D possibly matching TRBD2 (5 bases). V dropped 4 bases and J dropped 2 bases, with 12 bases sitting between them. CDR1 and CDR2 (germline): GTSNPN, SVGIG (reference sequence). The CDR3 totals 13 residues. The CDR3, as DNA: TGTGCCTGGATTCGGTCGGGGACCTACGAGCAGTACTTC. Protein: CAWIRSGTYEQYF.

This clone was picked up a small number of times. The gene calls are TRBV11-1 and TRBJ1-2, with D tentatively TRBD1 (5 bases). Germline V gene data show CDR1 as SGHAT and CDR2 as FQDESV (reference sequence). The CDR3 extends over 12 amino acids. V lost 3 bases and J 7 bases, leaving 9 bases between the germline ends. The CDR3: CASSFDSSGYTF. CDR3 bases: TGTGCCAGCAGCTTCGACAGTAGTGGCTACACCTTC.

The chain recombines TRBV29-1 with TRBJ1-1; D might be TRBD1 (6 bases). CDR1 and CDR2 from the germline V gene are SQVTM and ANQGSEA. The CDR3 length is 14 residues. Trimming pared 0 bases from V and 0 bases from J, leaving 8 bases between. The CDR3 loop is CSVEEQGMNTEAFF. The CDR3 DNA reads TGCAGCGTTGAAGAACAGGGCATGAACACTGAAGCTTTCTTT.

CDR3 residues: CAWIPSGGWDTQYF. The CDR3 region has the DNA TGTGCCTGGATACCTAGCGGGGGATGGGATACGCAGTATTTT. The chain links TRBV30 to TRBJ2-3; 10 bases agree with TRBD2. The CDR3 is 14 amino acids. With 4 bases clipped from V and 6 bases from J, the junction kept 7 bases outside the gene matches. Germline V lookup: CDR1 GTSNPN, CDR2 SVGIG (reference sequence).

This clone was detected once. The V and J genes are TRBV10-3 and TRBJ1-2; 9 bases line up with TRBD1. The J segment lost 0 bases and the V segment lost 3 bases, leaving 11 bases of the junction unmatched. In germline, CDR1 is ENHRY, CDR2 SYGVKD. The CDR3 loop spans 18 amino acids. Here the CDR3 DNA reads TGTGCCATCAGTGACCCCGGACAGGGGAGAGCGGCTAACTATGGCTACACCTTC. The encoded protein is CAISDPGQGRAANYGYTF.

This clone was recorded a few times. The rearrangement uses TRBV5-6 and TRBJ1-2; D is undetermined. Germline lookup yields CDR1 SGHDT and CDR2 YYEEEE. The CDR3 has 15 residues. V lost 3 bases and J lost 5, with 17 bases in between. CDR3 sequence reads: CASSSTPRGLYGYTF. Written as DNA, the CDR3 is TGTGCCAGCAGCTCCACACCGCGCGGACTGTATGGCTACACCTTC.

In its sample, this clone was seen a few times. Other DNA sequences in this sample translate to the same CDR3. The rearrangement links TRBV5-1 to TRBJ2-3, with D perhaps matching TRBD1 (6 bases). V lost 0 bases, J lost 4 bases, and 6 bases lay in between. Germline V CDR1 and CDR2: SGHRS, YFSETQ. The CDR3 totals 13 residues. The CDR3 reads CASSLAGADTQYF. DNA of the CDR3: TGCGCCAGCAGCTTGGCAGGGGCAGATACGCAGTATTTT.

The rearrangement uses TRBV30 and TRBJ2-1; D remains unclear. Germline-derived CDR1 and CDR2 are GTSNPN and SVGIG (reference sequence). Trimming took off 4 bases at V and 10 bases at J, with 5 bases between the two ends. The CDR3 has 9 amino acids. The CDR3 sequence: CAWTREQFF. The CDR3 nucleotides read TGTGCCTGGACACGGGAGCAGTTCTTC.

The chain is built from TRBV7-3 and TRBJ2-5; D gene ambiguous. CDR1 is SGHTA, CDR2 FQGTGA, per germline. Trimming pared 4 bases from V and 5 bases from J, leaving 14 bases between. The CDR3 runs 14 residues. CDR3 residues: CASSSGRSGETQYF. DNA for the CDR3: TGTGCCAGCAGCTCGGGTAGGAGTGGGGAGACCCAGTACTTC. Looking up the rest from reference TRBV7-3 and TRBJ2-5 gives the full variable domain: GAGVSQTPSNKVTEKGKYVELRCDPISGHTALYWYRQSLGQGPEFLIYFQGTGAADDSGLPNDRFFAVRPEGSVSTLKIQRTERGDSAVYLCASSSGRSGETQYFGPGTRLLVL.

This clone was picked up one time. The chain links TRBV15 to TRBJ2-2; 11 bases map to TRBD2. Germline CDR1 reads LNHNV; CDR2 reads YYDKDF (reference sequence). The V gene end was trimmed by 3 bases and the J gene end by 1 base; junction bases not matched to a gene: 1. CDR3 size: 16 residues. The CDR3 is CATSRGLAENTGELFF. The CDR3 DNA follows: TGTGCCACCAGCAGGGGACTAGCGGAGAACACCGGGGAGCTGTTTTTT.

The rearrangement links TRBV4-2 to TRBJ1-5; D is ambiguous. Trimming removed 0 bases at V and 2 bases at J, with 14 bases between. Germline lookup yields CDR1 LGHNA and CDR2 YNFKEQ. The CDR3 consists of 17 residues. DNA for the CDR3: TGTGCCAGCAGCCAAGATATAGGGATGGAGGGCAATCAGCCCCAGCATTTT. Protein sequence: CASSQDIGMEGNQPQHF.

This chain connects TRBV25-1 to TRBJ1-4; the D gene is possibly TRBD1 (5 bases). This CDR3 spans 10 amino acids. Germline V gene data show CDR1 as MGHDK and CDR2 as SYGVNS. Deletions cut 6 bases from V and 14 bases from J, with 10 bases between. The CDR3, as DNA: TGTGCCAGCAGAGGGGTTATGCTGTTTTTT. This gives the protein CASRGVMLFF.

J is TRBJ2-7 and V is TRBV27; D is possibly TRBD2 (5 bases). This CDR3 region has 13 residues. Germline V gene data show CDR1 as MNHEY and CDR2 as SMNVEV (reference sequence). V was pared by 6 bases and J by 0 bases, with 9 bases between. This CDR3 is CASSPGSSYEQYF. For the CDR3, the DNA is TGTGCCAGCAGCCCGGGATCCTCCTACGAGCAGTACTTC.

This sequence joins TRBV29-1 and TRBJ2-7; the D gene is possibly TRBD2 (6 bases). Germline CDR1 is SQVTM and CDR2 is ANQGSEA. The CDR3 loop spans 13 amino acids. V was cut by 7 bases and J by 2 bases, with 15 bases left in between. CDR3 coding DNA: TGCAGCGCAACGGGACTGATGACCTACGAGCAGTACTTC. This codes for CSATGLMTYEQYF.

This chain links TRBV5-6 with TRBJ2-5; TRBD1 agrees at 9 bases. CDR1 SGHDT and CDR2 YYEEEE come from the germline V gene. Trimming cost V 0 bases and J 0 bases; bases outside gene matches: 6. This CDR3 spans 17 amino acids. CDR3: CASSLDGTGFHQETQYF. In DNA, the CDR3 is TGTGCCAGCAGCTTGGACGGGACAGGGTTTCACCAAGAGACCCAGTACTTC.

This clone was found a few times. This chain joins TRBV2 and TRBJ2-5, with D perhaps matching TRBD1 (6 bases). The last part of the DNA fits TRBJ2-7 better; the J call may be wrong. The CDR3 is made up of 13 amino acids. Germline V gene lookup returns CDR1 SNHLY and CDR2 FYNNEI. CDR3 sequence: CASSYGQIYEQYF. The CDR3, as DNA: TGTGCCAGCAGCTACGGACAGATCTACGAGCAGTACTTC.